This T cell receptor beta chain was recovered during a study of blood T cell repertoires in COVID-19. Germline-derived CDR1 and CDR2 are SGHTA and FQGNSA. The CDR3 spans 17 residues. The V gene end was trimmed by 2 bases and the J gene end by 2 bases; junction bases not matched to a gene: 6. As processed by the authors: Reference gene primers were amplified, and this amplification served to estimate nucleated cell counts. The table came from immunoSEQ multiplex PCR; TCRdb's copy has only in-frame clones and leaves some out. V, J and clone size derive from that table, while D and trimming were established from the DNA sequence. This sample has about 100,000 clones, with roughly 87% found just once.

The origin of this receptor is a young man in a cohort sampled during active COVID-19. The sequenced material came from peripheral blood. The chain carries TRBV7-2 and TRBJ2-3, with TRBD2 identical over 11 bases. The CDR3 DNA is TGTGCCAGCAGCTTACGGTTAGCGGGGGGGGCCACAGATACGCAGTATTTT. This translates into CASSLRLAGGATDTQYF.